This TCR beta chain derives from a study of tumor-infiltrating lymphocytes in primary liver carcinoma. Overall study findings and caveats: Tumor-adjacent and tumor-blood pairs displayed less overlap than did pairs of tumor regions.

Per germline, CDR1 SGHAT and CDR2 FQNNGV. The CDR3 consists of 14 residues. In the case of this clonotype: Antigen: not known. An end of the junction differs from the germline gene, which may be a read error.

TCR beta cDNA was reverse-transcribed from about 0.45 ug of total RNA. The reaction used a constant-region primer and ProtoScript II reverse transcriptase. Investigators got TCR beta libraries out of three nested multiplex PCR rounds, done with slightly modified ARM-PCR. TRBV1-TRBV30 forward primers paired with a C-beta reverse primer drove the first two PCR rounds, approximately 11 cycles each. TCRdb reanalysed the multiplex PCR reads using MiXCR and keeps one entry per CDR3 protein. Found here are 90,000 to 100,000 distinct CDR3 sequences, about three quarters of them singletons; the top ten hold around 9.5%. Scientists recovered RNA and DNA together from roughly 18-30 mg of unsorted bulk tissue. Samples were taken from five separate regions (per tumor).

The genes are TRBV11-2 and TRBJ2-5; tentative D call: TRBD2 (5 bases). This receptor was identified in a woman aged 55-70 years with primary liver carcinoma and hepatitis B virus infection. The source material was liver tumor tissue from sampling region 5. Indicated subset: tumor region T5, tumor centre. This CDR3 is CASSPTRLQETQCF. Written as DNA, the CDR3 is TGTGCCAGCAGCCCCACTAGACTCCAAGAGACCCAGTGCTTC.